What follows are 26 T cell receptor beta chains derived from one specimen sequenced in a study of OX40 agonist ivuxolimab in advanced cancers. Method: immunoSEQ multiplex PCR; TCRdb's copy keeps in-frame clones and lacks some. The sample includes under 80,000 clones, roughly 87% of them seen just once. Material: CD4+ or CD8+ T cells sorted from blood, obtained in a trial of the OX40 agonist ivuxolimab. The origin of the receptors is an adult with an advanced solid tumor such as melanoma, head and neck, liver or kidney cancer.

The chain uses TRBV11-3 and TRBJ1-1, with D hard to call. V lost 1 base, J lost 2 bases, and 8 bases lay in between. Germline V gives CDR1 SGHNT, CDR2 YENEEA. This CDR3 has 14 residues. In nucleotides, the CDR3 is TGTGCCAGCAGCTTAGTCGACGGAAACACTGAAGCTTTCTTT. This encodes CASSLVDGNTEAFF.

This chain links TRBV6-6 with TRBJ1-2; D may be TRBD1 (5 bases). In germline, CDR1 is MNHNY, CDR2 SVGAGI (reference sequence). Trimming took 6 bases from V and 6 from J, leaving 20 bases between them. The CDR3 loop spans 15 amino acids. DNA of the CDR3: TGTGCCAGCAGCCCTGCAGGGCGGCAGGGCCATGGCTACACCTTC. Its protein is CASSPAGRQGHGYTF.

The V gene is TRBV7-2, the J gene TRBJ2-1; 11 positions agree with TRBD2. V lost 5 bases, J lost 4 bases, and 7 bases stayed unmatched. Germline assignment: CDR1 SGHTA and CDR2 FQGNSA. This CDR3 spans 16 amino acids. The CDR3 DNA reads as TGTGCCAGCAGCCCTTCCGGGACTAGCGGTTACAATGAGCAGTTCTTC. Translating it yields CASSPSGTSGYNEQFF.

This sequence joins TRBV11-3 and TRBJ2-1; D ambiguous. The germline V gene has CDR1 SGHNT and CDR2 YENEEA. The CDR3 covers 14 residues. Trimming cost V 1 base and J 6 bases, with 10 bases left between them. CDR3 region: CASSLVAAINEQFF. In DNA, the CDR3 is TGTGCCAGCAGCTTAGTGGCCGCCATCAATGAGCAGTTCTTC.

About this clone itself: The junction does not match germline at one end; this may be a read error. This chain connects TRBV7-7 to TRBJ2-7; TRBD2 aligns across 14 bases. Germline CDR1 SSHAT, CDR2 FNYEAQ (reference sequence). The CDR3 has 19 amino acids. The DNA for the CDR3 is TGTGCTAGCAGCTTAGCCCCTCCGGGACTAGCGGGGGAGACCTACGAGCAGTACTTC. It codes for CASSLAPPGLAGETYEQYF.

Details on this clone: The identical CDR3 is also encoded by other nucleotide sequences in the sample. The CDR3 DNA reads as TGTGCCAGCAGTCCGACCGGGACAGGCGGAAACACCATATATTTT. Its protein is CASSPTGTGGNTIYF. The chain uses TRBV28 and TRBJ1-3, with 8 bases aligning to TRBD1. The germline V gene has CDR1 MDHEN and CDR2 SYDVKM. The CDR3 is made up of 15 amino acids. Trimming cost V 5 bases and J 4 bases; bases outside gene matches: 7. Full variable domain (rest looked up from reference TRBV28 and TRBJ1-3): DVKVTQSSRYLVKRTGEKVFLECVQDMDHENMFWYRQDPGLGLRLIYFSYDVKMKEKGDIPEGYSVSREKKERFSLILESASTNQTSMYLCASSPTGTGGNTIYFGEGSWLTVV.

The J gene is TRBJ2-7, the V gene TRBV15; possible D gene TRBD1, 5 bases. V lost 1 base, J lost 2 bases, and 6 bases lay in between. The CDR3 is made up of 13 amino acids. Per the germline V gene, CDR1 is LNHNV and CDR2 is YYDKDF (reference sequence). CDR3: CATSRGGTYEQYF. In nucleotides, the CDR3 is TGTGCCACCAGCAGAGGGGGCACCTACGAGCAGTACTTC.

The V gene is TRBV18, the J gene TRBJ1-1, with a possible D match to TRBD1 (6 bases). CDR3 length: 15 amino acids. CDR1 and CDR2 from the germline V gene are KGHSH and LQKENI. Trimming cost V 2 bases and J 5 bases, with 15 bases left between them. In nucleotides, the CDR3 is TGTGCCAGCTCACCAATAAGGGCAGGGGATACTGAAGCTTTCTTT. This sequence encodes CASSPIRAGDTEAFF.

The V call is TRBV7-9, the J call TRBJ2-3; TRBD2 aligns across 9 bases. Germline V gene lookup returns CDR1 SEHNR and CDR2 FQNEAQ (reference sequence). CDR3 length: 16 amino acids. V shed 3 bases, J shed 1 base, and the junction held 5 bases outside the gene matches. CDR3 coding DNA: TGTGCCAGCAGCTTTAGCGGGGGCGCTGGCACAGATACGCAGTATTTT. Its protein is CASSFSGGAGTDTQYF.

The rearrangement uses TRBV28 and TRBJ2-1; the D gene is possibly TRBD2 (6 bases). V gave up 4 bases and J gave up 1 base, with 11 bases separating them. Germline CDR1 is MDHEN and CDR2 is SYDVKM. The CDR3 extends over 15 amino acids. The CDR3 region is CASSSAGPSYNEQFF. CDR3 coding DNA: TGTGCCAGCAGTTCTGCGGGACCGTCCTACAATGAGCAGTTCTTC.

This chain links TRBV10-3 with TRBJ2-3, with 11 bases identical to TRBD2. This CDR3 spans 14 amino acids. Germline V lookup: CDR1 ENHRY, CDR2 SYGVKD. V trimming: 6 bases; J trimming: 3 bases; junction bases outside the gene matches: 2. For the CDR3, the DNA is TGTGCCATCAGACTAGCGGGAGAGACAGATACGCAGTATTTT. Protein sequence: CAIRLAGETDTQYF.

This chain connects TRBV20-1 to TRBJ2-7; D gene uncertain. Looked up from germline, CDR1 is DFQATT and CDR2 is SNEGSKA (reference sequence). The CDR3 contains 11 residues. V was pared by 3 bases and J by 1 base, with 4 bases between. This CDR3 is CSASGSYEQYF. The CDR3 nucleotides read TGCAGTGCTAGTGGTTCCTACGAGCAGTACTTC.

The DNA of the CDR3 is TGTGCCAGCAGCCCGGGACCGGGACAGTACACTGAAGCTTTCTTT. Protein sequence: CASSPGPGQYTEAFF. This chain connects TRBV9 to TRBJ1-1, with 7 positions matching TRBD1. The V segment lost 4 bases and the J segment 3 bases; nucleotides outside the gene matches: 9. This CDR3 contains 15 residues. From germline, CDR1 is SGDLS and CDR2 YYNGEE.

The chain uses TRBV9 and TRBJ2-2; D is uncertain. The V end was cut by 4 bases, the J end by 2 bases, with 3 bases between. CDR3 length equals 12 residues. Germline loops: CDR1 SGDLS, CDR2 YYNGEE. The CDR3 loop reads CASSSNTGELFF. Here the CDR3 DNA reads TGTGCCAGCAGCTCCAACACCGGGGAGCTGTTTTTT.

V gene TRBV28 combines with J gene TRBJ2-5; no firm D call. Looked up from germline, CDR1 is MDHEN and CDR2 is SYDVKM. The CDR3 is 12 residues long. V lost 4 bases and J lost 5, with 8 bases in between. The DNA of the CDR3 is TGTGCCAGCAGTTCTTCCCTGGAGACCCAGTACTTC. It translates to CASSSSLETQYF. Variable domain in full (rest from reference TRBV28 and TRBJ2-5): DVKVTQSSRYLVKRTGEKVFLECVQDMDHENMFWYRQDPGLGLRLIYFSYDVKMKEKGDIPEGYSVSREKKERFSLILESASTNQTSMYLCASSSSLETQYFGPGTRLLVL.

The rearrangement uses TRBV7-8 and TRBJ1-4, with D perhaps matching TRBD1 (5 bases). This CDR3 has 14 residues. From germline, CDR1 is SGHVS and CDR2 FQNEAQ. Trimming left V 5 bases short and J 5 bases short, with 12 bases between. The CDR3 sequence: CASSQDRPNEKLFF. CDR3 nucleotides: TGTGCCAGCAGCCAAGACAGACCCAATGAAAAACTGTTTTTT.

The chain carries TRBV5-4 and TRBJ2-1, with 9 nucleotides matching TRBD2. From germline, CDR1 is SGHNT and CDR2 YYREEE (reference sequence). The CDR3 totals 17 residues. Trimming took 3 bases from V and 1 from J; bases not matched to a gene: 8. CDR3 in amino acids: CASSWRRTSVSYNEQFF. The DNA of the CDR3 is TGTGCCAGCAGCTGGCGGAGGACTAGCGTGTCCTACAATGAGCAGTTCTTC.

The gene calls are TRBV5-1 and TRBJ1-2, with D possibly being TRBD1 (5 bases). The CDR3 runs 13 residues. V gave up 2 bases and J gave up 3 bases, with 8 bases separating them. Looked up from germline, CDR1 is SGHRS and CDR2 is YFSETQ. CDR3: CASSFATDYGYTF. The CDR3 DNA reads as TGCGCCAGCAGCTTCGCGACAGACTATGGCTACACCTTC.

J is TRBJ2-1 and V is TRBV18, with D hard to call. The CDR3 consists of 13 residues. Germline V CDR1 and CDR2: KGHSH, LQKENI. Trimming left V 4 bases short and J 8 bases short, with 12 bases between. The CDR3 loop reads CASSHDIHDEQFF. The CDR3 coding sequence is TGTGCCAGCTCACACGATATTCACGATGAGCAGTTCTTC.

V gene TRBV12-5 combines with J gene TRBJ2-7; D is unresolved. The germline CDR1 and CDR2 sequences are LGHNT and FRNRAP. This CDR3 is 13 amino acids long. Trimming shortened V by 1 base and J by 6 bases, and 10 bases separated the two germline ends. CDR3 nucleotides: TGTGCTAGTGGTTTGGGACCGGAGACCGAGCAGTACTTC. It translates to CASGLGPETEQYF.

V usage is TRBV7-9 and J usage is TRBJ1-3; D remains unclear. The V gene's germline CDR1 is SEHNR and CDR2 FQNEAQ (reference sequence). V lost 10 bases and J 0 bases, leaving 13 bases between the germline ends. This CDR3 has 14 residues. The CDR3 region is CAIIPPRSGNTIYF. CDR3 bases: TGTGCCATTATTCCCCCCCGCTCTGGAAACACCATATATTTT.

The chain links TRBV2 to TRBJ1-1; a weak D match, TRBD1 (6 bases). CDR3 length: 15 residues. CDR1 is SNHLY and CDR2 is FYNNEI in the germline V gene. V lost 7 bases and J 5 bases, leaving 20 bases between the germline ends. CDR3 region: CASTPLRGGGTEAFF. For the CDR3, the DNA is TGTGCCAGCACCCCGTTGAGGGGGGGAGGAACTGAAGCTTTCTTT.

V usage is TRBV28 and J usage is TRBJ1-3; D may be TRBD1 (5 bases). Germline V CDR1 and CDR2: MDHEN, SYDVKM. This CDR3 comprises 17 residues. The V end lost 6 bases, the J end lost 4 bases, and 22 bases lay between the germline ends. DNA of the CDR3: TGTGCCAGCAGCTCCCAAACCGGGGGAGATACCGGAAACACCATATATTTT. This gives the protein CASSSQTGGDTGNTIYF. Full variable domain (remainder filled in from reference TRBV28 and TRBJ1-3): DVKVTQSSRYLVKRTGEKVFLECVQDMDHENMFWYRQDPGLGLRLIYFSYDVKMKEKGDIPEGYSVSREKKERFSLILESASTNQTSMYLCASSSQTGGDTGNTIYFGEGSWLTVV.

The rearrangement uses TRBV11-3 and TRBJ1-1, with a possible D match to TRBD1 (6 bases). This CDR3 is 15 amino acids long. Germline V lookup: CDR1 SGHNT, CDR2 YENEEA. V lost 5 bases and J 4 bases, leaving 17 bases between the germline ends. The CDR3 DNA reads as TGTGCCAGCAGCGCCTCGAGACAGGTTCCCACTGAAGCTTTCTTT. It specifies CASSASRQVPTEAFF. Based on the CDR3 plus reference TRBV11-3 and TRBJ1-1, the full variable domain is EAGVVQSPRYKIIEKKQPVAFWCNPISGHNTLYWYLQNLGQGPELLIRYENEEAVDDSQLPKDRFSAERLKGVDSTLKIQPAELGDSAVYLCASSASRQVPTEAFFGQGTRLTVV.

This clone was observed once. The CDR3 reads CASSYGQPGGGRYTF. As DNA, the CDR3 is TGTGCCAGCAGCTACGGACAGCCCGGGGGGGGGCGCTACACCTTC. The rearrangement uses TRBV5-4 and TRBJ1-2, with TRBD1 as a possible D gene (6 bases). The CDR3 has 15 amino acids. Trimming left V 3 bases short and J 9 bases short, with 21 bases between. Looked up from germline, CDR1 is SGHNT and CDR2 is YYREEE (reference sequence).

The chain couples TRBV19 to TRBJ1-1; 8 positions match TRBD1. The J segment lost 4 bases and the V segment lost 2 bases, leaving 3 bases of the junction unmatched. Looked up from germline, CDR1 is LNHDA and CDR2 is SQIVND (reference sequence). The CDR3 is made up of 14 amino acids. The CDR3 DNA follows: TGTGCCAGTAGTATACAGGGGGCCCGCACTGAAGCTTTCTTT. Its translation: CASSIQGARTEAFF.